A selection of T cell receptor beta chains follows, all from one sample in a study of T-cell memory formation after mild COVID-19. TCRdb reanalysed the 5' RACE reads using MiXCR and keeps one entry per CDR3 protein. Among about 350,000 distinct CDR3 sequences listed, roughly 13% were seen once. The source material was PBMCs or a T cell subset sorted from them (not recorded which). Receptor source: a man aged 18-30 years who had mild COVID-19 (a few samples of this study predate the infection). Cell type and time point are not known. Both conserved end residues are part of each CDR3. D genes are given only for firm matches. Clone size is given for some rows only: seen once, a few or many times, or a class if the clone is expanded.

length: 14
J: TRBJ2-5
D: TRBD1
V: TRBV18
size: many
CDR3: CASSPADRGKTQYF
DNA: TGTGCCAGCTCACCAGCCGACAGGGGGAAGACCCAGTACTTC

length: 15
J: TRBJ2-1
D: TRBD2
V: TRBV7-3
size: few
CDR3: CASSVSSGLYNEQFF
DNA: TGTGCCAGCAGCGTCTCTAGCGGACTCTACAATGAGCAGTTCTTC

length: 14
J: TRBJ2-1
D: .
V: TRBV5-1
size: many
CDR3: CASSPLGQGVERFF
DNA: TGCGCCAGCAGCCCCCTAGGGCAAGGGGTAGAGAGGTTCTTC

length: 13
J: TRBJ2-5
D: .
V: TRBV20-1
size: .
CDR3: CSASGGTQETQYF
DNA: TGCAGTGCTAGCGGCGGAACTCAAGAGACCCAGTACTTC

length: 15
J: TRBJ2-1
D: .
V: TRBV5-4
size: many
CDR3: CASSLVGGGYNEQFF
DNA: TGTGCCAGCAGCTTGGTCGGGGGCGGTTACAATGAGCAGTTCTTC

length: 12
J: TRBJ1-3
D: .
V: TRBV7-9
size: .
CDR3: CASAGSGNTIYF
DNA: TGTGCCAGCGCCGGCTCTGGAAACACCATATATTTT

length: 16
J: TRBJ1-1
D: .
V: TRBV6-5
size: few
CDR3: CASSYSTVGMNTEAFF
DNA: TGTGCCAGCAGTTACTCCACCGTGGGGATGAACACTGAAGCTTTCTTT

length: 15
J: TRBJ2-7
D: .
V: TRBV6-5
size: .
CDR3: CASSYRGTGYYEQYF
DNA: TGTGCCAGCAGTTACAGAGGGACTGGGTACTACGAGCAGTACTTC

length: 15
J: TRBJ2-7
D: .
V: TRBV6-2/TRBV6-3
size: few
CDR3: CASSFPTVLGYEQYF
DNA: TGTGCCAGCAGTTTCCCGACGGTGCTTGGATACGAGCAGTACTTC

length: 15
J: TRBJ1-1
D: .
V: TRBV5-1
size: .
CDR3: CASSLERQPNTEAFF
DNA: TGCGCCAGCAGCTTGGAGCGGCAACCGAACACTGAAGCTTTCTTT

length: 17
J: TRBJ2-3
D: .
V: TRBV4-3
size: few
CDR3: CASSQVSINPYTDTQYF
DNA: TGCGCCAGCAGCCAAGTGTCCATTAACCCTTACACAGATACGCAGTATTTT

length: 14
J: TRBJ1-2
D: .
V: TRBV7-9
size: .
CDR3: CASSFRQDNYGYTF
DNA: TGTGCCAGCAGCTTCAGGCAGGATAACTATGGCTACACCTTC

length: 11
J: TRBJ2-5
D: TRBD2
V: TRBV7-9
size: .
CDR3: CASSSLAGAHF
DNA: TGTGCCAGCAGCTCACTAGCGGGGGCTCACTTC

length: 15
J: TRBJ2-2
D: .
V: TRBV5-1
size: .
CDR3: CASSLVAAGTGELFF
DNA: TGCGCCAGCAGCTTGGTGGCGGCGGGCACCGGGGAGCTGTTTTTT